This T cell receptor (beta chain) was captured in a study of beta chain features in type 1 diabetes. Overall study context: In age, gender and cell yields, patients were similar to healthy donors. Whole-study results and caveats: The naive, central memory and Treg TCRB repertoires looked more alike in patients than they did in healthy donors.

cDNA synthesis used the whole RNA isolate, giving expressed TCRB sequences. Measured with immunoSEQ multiplex PCR; TCRdb has only the in-frame clones, and not every one. The sample has 400,000 to 550,000 clones, roughly 11% seen once. Per germline, CDR1 SGDLS and CDR2 YYNGEE. There are 16 residues in the CDR3. Trimming pared 5 bases from V and 0 bases from J, leaving 14 bases between. Only a few counts were recorded for this clone. Its target is not known. The chain joins TRBV9 to TRBJ2-2; a possible D gene is TRBD1 (6 bases). The receptor was derived from a young woman in good health. Sequenced material: naive CD4+ T cells from blood. The CDR3 spells CASRKTGGSNTGELFF. The CDR3 DNA follows: TGTGCCAGCAGGAAGACAGGCGGTTCGAACACCGGGGAGCTGTTTTTT.